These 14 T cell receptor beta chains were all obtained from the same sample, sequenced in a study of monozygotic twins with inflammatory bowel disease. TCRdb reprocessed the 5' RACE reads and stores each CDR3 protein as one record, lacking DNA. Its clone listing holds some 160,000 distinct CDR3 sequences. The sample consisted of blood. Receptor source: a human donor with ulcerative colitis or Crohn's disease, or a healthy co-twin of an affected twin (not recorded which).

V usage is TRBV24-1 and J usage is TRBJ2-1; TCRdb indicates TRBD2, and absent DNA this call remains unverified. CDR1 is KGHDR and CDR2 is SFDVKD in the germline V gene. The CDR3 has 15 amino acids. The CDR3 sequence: CATSDGTSGYNEQFF.

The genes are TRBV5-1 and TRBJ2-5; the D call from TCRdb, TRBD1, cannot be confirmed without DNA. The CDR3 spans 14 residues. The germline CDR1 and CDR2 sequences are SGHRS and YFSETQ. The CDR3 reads CASSLAGGTETQYF.

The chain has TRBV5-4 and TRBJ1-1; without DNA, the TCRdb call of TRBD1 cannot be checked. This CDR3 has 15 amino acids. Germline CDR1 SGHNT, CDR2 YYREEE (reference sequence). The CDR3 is CASSGKGVMNTEAFF.

The CDR3 here is CASSFRESAVETQYF. The gene calls are TRBV7-9 and TRBJ2-5; no DNA is available, so the TRBD1 call from TCRdb remains unchecked. The CDR3 extends over 15 amino acids. Germline loops: CDR1 SEHNR, CDR2 FQNEAQ (reference sequence).

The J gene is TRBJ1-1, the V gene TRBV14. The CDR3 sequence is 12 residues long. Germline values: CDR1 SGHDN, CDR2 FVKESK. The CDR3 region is CASSQDYGRAFF.

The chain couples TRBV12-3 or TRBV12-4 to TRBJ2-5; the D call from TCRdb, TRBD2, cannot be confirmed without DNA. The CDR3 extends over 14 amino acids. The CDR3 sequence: CASSVGLDQETQYF.

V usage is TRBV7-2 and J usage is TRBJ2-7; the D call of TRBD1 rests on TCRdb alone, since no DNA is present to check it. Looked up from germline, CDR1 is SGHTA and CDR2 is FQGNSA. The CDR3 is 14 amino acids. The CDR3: CASSFGTSNYEQYF. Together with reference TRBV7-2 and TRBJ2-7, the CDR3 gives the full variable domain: GAGVSQSPSNKVTEKGKDVELRCDPISGHTALYWYRQSLGQGLEFLIYFQGNSAPDKSGLPSDRFSAERTGGSVSTLTIQRTQQEDSAVYLCASSFGTSNYEQYFGPGTRLTVT.

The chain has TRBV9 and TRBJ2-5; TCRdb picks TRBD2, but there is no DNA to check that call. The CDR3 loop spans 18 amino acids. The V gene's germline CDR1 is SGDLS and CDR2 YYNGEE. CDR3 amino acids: CASSVDPLAGGLQETQYF.

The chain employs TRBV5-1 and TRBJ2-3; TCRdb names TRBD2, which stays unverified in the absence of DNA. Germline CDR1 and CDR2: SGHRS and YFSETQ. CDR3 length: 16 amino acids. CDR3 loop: CASSVRTSGGTDTQYF. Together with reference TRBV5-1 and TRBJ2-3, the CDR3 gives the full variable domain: KAGVTQTPRYLIKTRGQQVTLSCSPISGHRSVSWYQQTPGQGLQFLFEYFSETQRNKGNFPGRFSGRQFSNSRSEMNVSTLELGDSALYLCASSVRTSGGTDTQYFGPGTRLTVL.

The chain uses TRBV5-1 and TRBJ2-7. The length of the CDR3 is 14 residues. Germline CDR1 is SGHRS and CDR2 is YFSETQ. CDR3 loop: CASSPDKIPYEQYF.

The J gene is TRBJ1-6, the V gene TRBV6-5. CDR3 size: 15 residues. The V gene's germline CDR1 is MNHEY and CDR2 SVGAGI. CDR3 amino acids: CATSYDRSYNSPLHF.

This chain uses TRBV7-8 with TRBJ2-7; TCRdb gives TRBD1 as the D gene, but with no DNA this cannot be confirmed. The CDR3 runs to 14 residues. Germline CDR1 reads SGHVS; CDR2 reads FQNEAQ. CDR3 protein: CASSSGTWSYEQYF.

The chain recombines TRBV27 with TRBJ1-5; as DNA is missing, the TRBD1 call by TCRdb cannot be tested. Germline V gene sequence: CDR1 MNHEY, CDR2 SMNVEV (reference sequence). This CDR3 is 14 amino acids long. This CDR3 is CASRPMTRGKPQHF.

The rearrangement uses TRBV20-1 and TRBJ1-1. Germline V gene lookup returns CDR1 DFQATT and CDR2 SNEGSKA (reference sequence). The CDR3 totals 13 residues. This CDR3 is CSARRALDTEAFF.